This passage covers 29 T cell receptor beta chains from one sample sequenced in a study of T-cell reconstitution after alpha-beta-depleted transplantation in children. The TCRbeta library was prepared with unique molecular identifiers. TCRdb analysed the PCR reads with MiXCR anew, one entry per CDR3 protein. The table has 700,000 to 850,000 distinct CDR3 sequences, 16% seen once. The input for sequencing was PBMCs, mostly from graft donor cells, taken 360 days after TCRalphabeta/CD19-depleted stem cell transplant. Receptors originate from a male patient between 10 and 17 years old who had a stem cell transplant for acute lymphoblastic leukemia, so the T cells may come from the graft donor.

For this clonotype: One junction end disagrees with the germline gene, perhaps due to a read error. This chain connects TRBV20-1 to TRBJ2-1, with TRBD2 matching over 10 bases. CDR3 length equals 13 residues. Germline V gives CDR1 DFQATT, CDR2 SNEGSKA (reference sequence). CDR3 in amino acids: CSATSGNYIEQFF. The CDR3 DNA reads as TGCAGTGCAACTAGCGGGAATTACATTGAGCAGTTCTTC.

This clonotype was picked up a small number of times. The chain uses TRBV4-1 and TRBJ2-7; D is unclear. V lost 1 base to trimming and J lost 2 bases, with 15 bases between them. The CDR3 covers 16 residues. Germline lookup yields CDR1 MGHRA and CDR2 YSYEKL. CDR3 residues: CASSQGAGRATYEQYF. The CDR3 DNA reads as TGCGCCAGCAGCCAAGGGGCCGGACGGGCAACCTACGAGCAGTACTTC.

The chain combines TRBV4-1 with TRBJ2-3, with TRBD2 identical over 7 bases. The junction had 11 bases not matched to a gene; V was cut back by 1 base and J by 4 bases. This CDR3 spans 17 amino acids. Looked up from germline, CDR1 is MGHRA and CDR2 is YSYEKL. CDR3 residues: CASSQVGRESRSDTQYF. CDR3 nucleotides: TGCGCCAGCAGCCAAGTCGGGCGGGAGTCAAGATCAGATACGCAGTATTTT.

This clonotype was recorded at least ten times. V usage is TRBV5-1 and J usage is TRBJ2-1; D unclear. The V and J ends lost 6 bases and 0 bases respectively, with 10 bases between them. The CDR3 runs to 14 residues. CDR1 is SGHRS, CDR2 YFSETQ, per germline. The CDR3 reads CASMVAFSYNEQFF. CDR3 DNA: TGCGCCAGCATGGTGGCCTTCTCCTACAATGAGCAGTTCTTC. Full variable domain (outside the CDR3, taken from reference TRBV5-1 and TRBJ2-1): KAGVTQTPRYLIKTRGQQVTLSCSPISGHRSVSWYQQTPGQGLQFLFEYFSETQRNKGNFPGRFSGRQFSNSRSEMNVSTLELGDSALYLCASMVAFSYNEQFFGPGTRLTVL.

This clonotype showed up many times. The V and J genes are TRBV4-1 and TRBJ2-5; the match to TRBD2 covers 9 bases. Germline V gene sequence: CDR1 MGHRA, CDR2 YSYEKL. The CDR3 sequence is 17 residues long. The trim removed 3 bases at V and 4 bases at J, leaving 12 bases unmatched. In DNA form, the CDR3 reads TGCGCCAGCAGCCACCCTGTTAGCGGGAGTCTGGGAGAGACCCAGTACTTC. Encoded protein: CASSHPVSGSLGETQYF.

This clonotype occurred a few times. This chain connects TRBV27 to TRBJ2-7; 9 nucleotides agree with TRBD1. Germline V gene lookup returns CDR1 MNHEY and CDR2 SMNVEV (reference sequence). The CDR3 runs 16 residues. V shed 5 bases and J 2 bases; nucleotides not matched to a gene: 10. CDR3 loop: CASSDLPGQGPYEQYF. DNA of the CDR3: TGTGCCAGCAGTGACCTCCCGGGACAGGGTCCCTACGAGCAGTACTTC.

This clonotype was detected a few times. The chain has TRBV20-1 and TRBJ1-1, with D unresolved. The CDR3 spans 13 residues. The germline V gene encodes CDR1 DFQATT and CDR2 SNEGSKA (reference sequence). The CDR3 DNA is TGCAGGTCAATAACCCAGAGGAACACTGAAGCTTTCTTT. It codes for CRSITQRNTEAFF.

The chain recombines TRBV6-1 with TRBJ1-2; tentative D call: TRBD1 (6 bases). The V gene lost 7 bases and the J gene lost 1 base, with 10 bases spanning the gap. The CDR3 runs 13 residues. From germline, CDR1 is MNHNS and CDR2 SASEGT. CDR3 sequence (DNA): TGTGCCAGCACGGGGGCGGGTAACTATGGCTACACCTTC. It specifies CASTGAGNYGYTF.

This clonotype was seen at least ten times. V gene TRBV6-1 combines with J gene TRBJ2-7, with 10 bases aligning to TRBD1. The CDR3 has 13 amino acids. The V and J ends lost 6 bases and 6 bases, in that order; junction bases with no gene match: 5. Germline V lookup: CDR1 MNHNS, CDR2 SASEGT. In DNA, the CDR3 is TGTGCCAGCAGGAAGACAGGGGGCGGCGAGCAGTACTTC. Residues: CASRKTGGGEQYF.

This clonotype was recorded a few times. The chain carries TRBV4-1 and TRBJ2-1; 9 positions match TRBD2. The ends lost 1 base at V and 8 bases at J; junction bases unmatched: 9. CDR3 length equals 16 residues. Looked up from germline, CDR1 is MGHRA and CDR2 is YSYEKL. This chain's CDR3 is CASSQVKLAGSYEQFF. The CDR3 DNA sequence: TGCGCCAGCAGCCAAGTAAAGCTAGCGGGATCATATGAGCAGTTCTTC.

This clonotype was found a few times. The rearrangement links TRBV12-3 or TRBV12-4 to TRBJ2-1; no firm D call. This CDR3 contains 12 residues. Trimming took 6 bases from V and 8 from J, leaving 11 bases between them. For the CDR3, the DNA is TGTGCCAGCAGGGACCGGCGCGATGAGCAGTTCTTC. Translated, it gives CASRDRRDEQFF.

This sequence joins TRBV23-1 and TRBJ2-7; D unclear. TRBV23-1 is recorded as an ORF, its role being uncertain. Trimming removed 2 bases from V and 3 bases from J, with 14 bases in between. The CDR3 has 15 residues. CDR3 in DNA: TGCGCCAGCAGTCAACCCTCTTTTTTCCGCTACGAGCAGTACTTC. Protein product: CASSQPSFFRYEQYF.

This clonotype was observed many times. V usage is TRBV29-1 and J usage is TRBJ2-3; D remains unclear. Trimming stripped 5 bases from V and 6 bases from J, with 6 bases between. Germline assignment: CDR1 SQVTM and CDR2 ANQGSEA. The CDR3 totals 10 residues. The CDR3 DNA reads TGCAGCGTTTATTTCGATACGCAGTATTTT. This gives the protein CSVYFDTQYF.

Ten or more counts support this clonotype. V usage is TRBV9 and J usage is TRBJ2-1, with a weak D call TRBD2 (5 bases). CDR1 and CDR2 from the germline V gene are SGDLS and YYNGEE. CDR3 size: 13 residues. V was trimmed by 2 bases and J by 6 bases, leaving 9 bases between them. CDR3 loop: CASSVAGPNEQFF. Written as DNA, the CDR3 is TGTGCCAGCAGCGTGGCGGGCCCCAATGAGCAGTTCTTC.

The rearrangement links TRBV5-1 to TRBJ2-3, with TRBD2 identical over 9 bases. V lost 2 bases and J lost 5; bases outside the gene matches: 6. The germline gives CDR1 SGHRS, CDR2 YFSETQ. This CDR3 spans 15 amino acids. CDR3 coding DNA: TGCGCCAGCAGCTTTTTAGCGGGAGCCGTAGATACGCAGTATTTT. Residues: CASSFLAGAVDTQYF.

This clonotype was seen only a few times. This CDR3 is CASSLSGLDGPGELFF. The CDR3 DNA is TGTGCCAGCAGCTTAAGCGGACTAGATGGTCCCGGGGAGCTGTTTTTT. V and J are TRBV7-9 and TRBJ2-2, with 7 bases fitting TRBD2. With 2 bases clipped from V and 6 bases from J, the junction kept 9 bases outside the gene matches. CDR3 size: 16 residues. Looked up from germline, CDR1 is SEHNR and CDR2 is FQNEAQ (reference sequence).

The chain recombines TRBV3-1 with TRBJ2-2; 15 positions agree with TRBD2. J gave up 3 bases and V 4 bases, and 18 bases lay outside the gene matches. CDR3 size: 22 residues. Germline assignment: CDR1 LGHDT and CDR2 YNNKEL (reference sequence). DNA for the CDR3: TGTGCCAGCAGCCGTAAAGGGGGCCTTGGGGGACTAGCGGGAGGACACACCGGGGAGCTGTTTTTT. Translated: CASSRKGGLGGLAGGHTGELFF. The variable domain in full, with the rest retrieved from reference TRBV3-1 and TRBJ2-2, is DTAVSQTPKYLVTQMGNDKSIKCEQNLGHDTMYWYKQDSKKFLKIMFSYNNKELIINETVPNRFSPKSPDKAHLNLHINSLELGDSAVYFCASSRKGGLGGLAGGHTGELFFGEGSRLTVL.

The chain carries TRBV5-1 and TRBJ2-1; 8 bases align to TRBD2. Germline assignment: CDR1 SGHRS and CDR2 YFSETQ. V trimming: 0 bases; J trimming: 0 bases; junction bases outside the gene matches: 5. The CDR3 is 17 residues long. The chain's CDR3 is CASSLALAGTSYNEQFF. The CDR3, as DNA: TGCGCCAGCAGCTTGGCTTTAGCGGGAACCTCCTACAATGAGCAGTTCTTC.

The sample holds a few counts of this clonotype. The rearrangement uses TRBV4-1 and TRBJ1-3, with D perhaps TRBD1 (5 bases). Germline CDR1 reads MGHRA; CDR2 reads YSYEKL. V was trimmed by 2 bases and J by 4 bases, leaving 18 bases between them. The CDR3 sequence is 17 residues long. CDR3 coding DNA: TGCGCCAGCAGCCAAATCCCGGGGAGGGGAGCAGGAAACACCATATATTTT. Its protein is CASSQIPGRGAGNTIYF.

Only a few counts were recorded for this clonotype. The chain's CDR3 is CATSTRRPWETQYF. The CDR3 DNA is TGTGCCACCAGCACACGGCGTCCCTGGGAGACCCAGTACTTC. The chain recombines TRBV15 with TRBJ2-5, with no clear D. Germline V CDR1 and CDR2: LNHNV, YYDKDF (reference sequence). The CDR3 has 14 residues. Trimming took 4 bases from V and 5 from J, leaving 14 bases between them.

The CDR3 here is CASSLAPQGAYGYTF. The CDR3 nucleotides read TGTGCCAGCAGTTTGGCCCCACAGGGTGCCTATGGCTACACCTTC. The chain links TRBV28 to TRBJ1-2; tentatively, D is TRBD1 (6 bases). The CDR3 contains 15 residues. Trimming left V 3 bases short and J 4 bases short, with 15 bases between. Germline CDR1 MDHEN, CDR2 SYDVKM.

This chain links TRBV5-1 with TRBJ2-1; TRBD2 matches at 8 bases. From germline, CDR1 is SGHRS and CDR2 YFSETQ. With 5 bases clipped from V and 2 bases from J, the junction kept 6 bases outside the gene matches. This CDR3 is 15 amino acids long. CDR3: CASSVREGPYNEQFF. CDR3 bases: TGCGCCAGCAGTGTACGGGAGGGCCCCTACAATGAGCAGTTCTTC. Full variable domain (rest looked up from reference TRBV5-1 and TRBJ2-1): KAGVTQTPRYLIKTRGQQVTLSCSPISGHRSVSWYQQTPGQGLQFLFEYFSETQRNKGNFPGRFSGRQFSNSRSEMNVSTLELGDSALYLCASSVREGPYNEQFFGPGTRLTVL.

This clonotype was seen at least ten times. The DNA of the CDR3 is TGTGCCAGCAGCCAGGTGGGGCGGGCCTACGAGCAGTACTTC. Translating it yields CASSQVGRAYEQYF. The gene calls are TRBV11-2 and TRBJ2-7, with D perhaps given as TRBD1 or TRBD2 (5 bases each). V was shortened by 5 bases and J by 2 bases, with 13 bases between the two germline ends. The CDR3 has 14 amino acids. Germline CDR1 is SGHAT and CDR2 is FQNNGV.

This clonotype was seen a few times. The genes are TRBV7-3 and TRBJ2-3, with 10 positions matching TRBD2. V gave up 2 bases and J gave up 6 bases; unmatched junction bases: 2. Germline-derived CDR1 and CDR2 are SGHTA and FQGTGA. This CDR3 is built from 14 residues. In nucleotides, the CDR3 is TGTGCCAGCAGCTTATTGACTAGCGGGGATACGCAGTATTTT. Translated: CASSLLTSGDTQYF.

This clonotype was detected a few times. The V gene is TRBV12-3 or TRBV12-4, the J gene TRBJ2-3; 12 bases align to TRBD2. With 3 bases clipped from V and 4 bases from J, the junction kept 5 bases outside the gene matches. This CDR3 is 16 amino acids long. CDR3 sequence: CASSLLAGGPPDTQYF. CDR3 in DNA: TGTGCCAGCAGTTTGCTAGCGGGAGGGCCGCCAGATACGCAGTATTTT.

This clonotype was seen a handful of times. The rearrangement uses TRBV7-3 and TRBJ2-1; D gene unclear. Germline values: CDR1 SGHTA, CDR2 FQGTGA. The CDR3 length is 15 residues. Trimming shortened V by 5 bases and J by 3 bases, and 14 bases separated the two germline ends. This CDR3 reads CASSARRSGYNEQFF. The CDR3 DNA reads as TGTGCCAGCAGCGCTAGAAGGTCGGGCTACAATGAGCAGTTCTTC. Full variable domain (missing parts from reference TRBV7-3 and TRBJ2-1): GAGVSQTPSNKVTEKGKYVELRCDPISGHTALYWYRQSLGQGPEFLIYFQGTGAADDSGLPNDRFFAVRPEGSVSTLKIQRTERGDSAVYLCASSARRSGYNEQFFGPGTRLTVL.

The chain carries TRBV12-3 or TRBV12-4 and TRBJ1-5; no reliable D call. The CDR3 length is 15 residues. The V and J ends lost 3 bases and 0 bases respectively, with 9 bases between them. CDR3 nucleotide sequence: TGTGCCAGCAGTTTTAATATATATAGCAATCAGCCCCAGCATTTT. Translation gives CASSFNIYSNQPQHF.

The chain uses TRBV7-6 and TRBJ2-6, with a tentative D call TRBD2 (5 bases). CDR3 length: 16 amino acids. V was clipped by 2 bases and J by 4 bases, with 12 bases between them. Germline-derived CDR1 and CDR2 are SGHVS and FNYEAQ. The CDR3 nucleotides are TGTGCCAGCAGCTTACGAGGCACGGGGGGGGCCAACGTCCTGACTTTC. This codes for CASSLRGTGGANVLTF.

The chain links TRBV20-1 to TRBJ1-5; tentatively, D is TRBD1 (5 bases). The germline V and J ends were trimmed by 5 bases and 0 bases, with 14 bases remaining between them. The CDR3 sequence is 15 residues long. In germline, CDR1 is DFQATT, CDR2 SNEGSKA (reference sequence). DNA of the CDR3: TGCAGTGCTCAGAGGGGTAGATTTAGCAATCAGCCCCAGCATTTT. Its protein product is CSAQRGRFSNQPQHF.